The entry below gives a single TCR beta chain sequence along with its context. As yet, its antigen is unknown. These data are taken from a study of CD8 T cells in Susac syndrome. This CDR3 has 14 residues. CDR1 is SQVTM and CDR2 is ANQGSEA in the germline V gene. The ends lost 5 bases at V and 1 base at J; junction bases unmatched: 4. RNA in amounts of roughly 0.5 to 1 ug was reverse transcribed with random hexamers. TCRdb re-derived calls from the immunoSEQ multiplex PCR reads in MiXCR, one entry per CDR3 protein. Among 150,000 to 200,000 distinct CDR3 sequences listed, just under 95% were seen once. General study findings and limits: It was acknowledged in the study that its TCR sequencing and HLA analysis involved a relatively small number of individuals.

The chain combines TRBV29-1 with TRBJ2-2, with TRBD1 identical over 7 bases. This TCR derives from a human donor in good health. Sequencing used CD4+ T cells from PBMCs. CDR3: CSVRTGVNTGELFF. CDR3 DNA: TGCAGCGTTCGAACAGGGGTGAACACCGGGGAGCTGTTTTTT.